A single TCR beta chain is shown here with its context. This sample was taken from a study of blood T cell repertoires in COVID-19. Study-wide background: The study drew acute and convalescent COVID-19 samples from the United States, Italy and Spain. T cells, B-cell-depleted T cells, or PBMCs provided the cDNA or gDNA that served as material.

As handled by the study authors: The assay estimated nucleated cells by amplifying reference gene primers. The protocol was immunoSEQ multiplex PCR, while the TCRdb copy is restricted to in-frame clones and leaves out a portion. That table gives V, J and clone size, and the DNA gave D and trimming. The sample holds approximately 250,000 clones, 84% seen once. Germline V gene data show CDR1 as SQVTM and CDR2 as ANQGSEA. The CDR3 totals 13 residues. With 1 base clipped from V and 3 bases from J, the junction kept 2 bases outside the gene matches. The chain carries TRBV29-1 and TRBJ2-7, with 8 nucleotides matching TRBD1. What was sequenced was peripheral blood. This TCR derives from a woman aged 40 to 55 who had recovered from COVID-19. As DNA, the CDR3 is TGCAGCGTTGAAGGACAGGGGCTCTACGAGCAGTACTTC. Amino acids: CSVEGQGLYEQYF.